This T cell receptor (beta chain) is drawn from a study of T cells after yellow fever vaccination (dated by TCRdb to between 2018 and 2020). For the wider study: Libraries from fractions with low cell numbers were prepared with the SMART-Seq v4 Ultra Low Input RNA kit. To follow T-cell clones before and after both primary and booster YFV17D yellow fever vaccination, bulk TCR alpha and beta repertoires underwent longitudinal sequencing. Two healthy male donors, one aged 18 to 29 and one aged 30 to 40 years, were included in the cohort. Bulk PBMC replicates and cell subsets were isolated from blood drawn at multiple timepoints before and after both primary and secondary immunization. What the study reported, not specific to this receptor: Because only a couple of donors were included in the study, the extent to which the findings can be generalized is limited. After the booster, most clones that had expanded after primary vaccination were detected again (around 97% of CD4 and around nine tenths of CD8), suggesting broad maintenance of memory. A small fraction of clonotypes showed up in both the CD4 and CD8 compartments, probably as a result of convergent recombination. Compared with the primary T-cell response, the secondary T-cell response was weaker but faster, peaking on day 5 rather than day 15. Computational filtering was required because FACS-sorted repertoires could contain abundant contaminating clonotypes from the bulk population.

In its sample, this clonotype was seen a few times. Its antigen is not yet known. Base qualities are not recorded, but no much larger clone differs from it by a single base. Reading the label with the study, this specimen's treatment or condition is: live attenuated yellow fever vaccine strain. A standard Ficoll-Paque protocol was used to isolate PBMCs from peripheral blood. CD4 and CD8 T-cell fractions were isolated with Dynabeads CD4 and CD8 positive selection kits. TriZol was used to extract RNA from bulk PBMCs, CD4 and CD8 fractions, and dextramer-positive and dextramer-negative fractions. Instrument used: Illumina NovaSeq 6000. TCR cDNA was made using 5'RACE template switching, a step that added a universal primer site and unique molecular identifiers. Priming for cDNA synthesis came from both the TCR alpha and TCR beta constant segments. Libraries were amplified in two PCR steps, with sample barcodes and sequencing adapters added in the second step. Libraries were sequenced on Illumina HiSeq 2500 (2x100 bp) or NovaSeq (2x150 bp). The authors processed their data as follows. Demultiplexing of reads and collapsing into UMI consensus sequences were performed with MIGEC, and V(D)J alignment was carried out with MiXCR. Vaccine-responding clonotypes were identified with edgeR using replicate PBMC samples, with FDR below 0.01 and a log2 fold change above 5 up to day 15 being required. CD4 or CD8 identity was assigned to each bulk clonotype according to whether the clonotype was present at higher abundance in the sequenced CD4 repertoire or the sequenced CD8 repertoire. Using fastp trimming at Q25 and MiXCR clonotype assembly, TCRdb reanalyzed the public sequencing data and kept in-frame beta chains. For every CDR3 protein sequence, its rows merge into one entry that carries the most common genes and DNA. These V and J calls originate from TCRdb's pipeline instead of the authors' own analysis. In this sample the table shows 150,000 to 200,000 distinct CDR3 sequences, about 11% of which occur a single time. The biggest ten clones account for 36% of the sample.

The clonotype comes from a man aged 18 to 35 who received the YFV17D yellow fever vaccine. The sequences come from CD8+ T cells sorted from PBMCs, collected 15 days after the yellow fever booster vaccination.

The CDR3 here reads CASRRTSEIYEQYF. Here is the DNA: TGCGCCAGCAGACGGACTAGCGAGATCTACGAGCAGTACTTC. The V and J genes are TRBV4-1 and TRBJ2-7, with 9 middle bases fitting TRBD2. CDR1 and CDR2, looked up from the germline V gene, are MGHRA and YSYEKL. V loses 6 bases at its end and J loses 3 bases; junction bases beyond the gene matches: 6. There are 14 amino acids in the CDR3, from cysteine to phenylalanine inclusive. Just CDR3 DNA is preserved here, 42 bases in frame from base 1.